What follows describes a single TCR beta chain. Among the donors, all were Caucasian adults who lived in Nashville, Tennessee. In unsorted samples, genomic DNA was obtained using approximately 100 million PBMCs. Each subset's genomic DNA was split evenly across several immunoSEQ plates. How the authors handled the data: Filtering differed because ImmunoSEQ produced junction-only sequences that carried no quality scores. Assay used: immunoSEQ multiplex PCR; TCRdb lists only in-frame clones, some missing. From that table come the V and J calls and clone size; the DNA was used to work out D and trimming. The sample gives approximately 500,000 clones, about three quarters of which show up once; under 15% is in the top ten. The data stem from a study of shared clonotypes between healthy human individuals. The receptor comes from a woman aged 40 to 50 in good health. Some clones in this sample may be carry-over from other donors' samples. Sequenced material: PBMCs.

The CDR3 spells CASSSALNEQFF. The CDR3 DNA reads TGTGCCAGCAGTTCGGCCCTTAATGAGCAGTTCTTC. The genes are TRBV28 and TRBJ2-1; no definite D call. CDR1 is MDHEN and CDR2 is SYDVKM in the germline V gene. This CDR3 comprises 12 residues. Trimming stripped 4 bases from V and 7 bases from J, with 8 bases between. Filled out from reference TRBV28 and TRBJ2-1, the complete variable domain reads DVKVTQSSRYLVKRTGEKVFLECVQDMDHENMFWYRQDPGLGLRLIYFSYDVKMKEKGDIPEGYSVSREKKERFSLILESASTNQTSMYLCASSSALNEQFFGPGTRLTVL.